The rows below give T cell receptor beta chains drawn from one sample of a study of CD8 T cells in Susac syndrome. One entry per CDR3 protein, called by TCRdb with MiXCR from the immunoSEQ multiplex PCR reads. The table lists roughly 200,000 distinct CDR3 sequences, roughly nine tenths of them singletons. Sequencing was carried out using CD4+ T cells from PBMCs. Every receptor here comes from a human donor with Susac syndrome. Each CDR3 is given with its conserved first and last residue. Fields, in order: D gene, J gene, clone size, V gene, CDR3 DNA, CDR3 protein. D genes are given only for firm matches. Rows give clone size only sometimes, using once, few, many, or a class for an expanded clone.

>-|TRBJ1-2|-|TRBV5-1
TGCGCCAGCAGCTTGCAGTCGACGGGGGGCACTAACTATGGCTACACCTTC
CASSLQSTGGTNYGYTF
>TRBD1|TRBJ1-2|-|TRBV5-1
TGCGCCAGCAGCTTTGACAGGGGGAAAGGCTACACCTTC
CASSFDRGKGYTF
>TRBD1|TRBJ2-1|-|TRBV2
TGTGCCAGCAGCGAGGAACGGACAGGGGCCAATGAGCAGTTCTTC
CASSEERTGANEQFF
>-|TRBJ1-5|-|TRBV5-1
TGCGCCAGCAGCCCGGAGGGGGTAGGAAGCAATCAGCCCCAGCATTTT
CASSPEGVGSNQPQHF
>-|TRBJ1-5|once|TRBV2
TGTGCCAGCAGCCCTCCCCCGCATTTT
CASSPPPHF
>TRBD1|TRBJ1-1|-|TRBV7-9
TGTGCCAGCAGCCGGACAGGGGGAGACACTGAAGCTTTCTTT
CASSRTGGDTEAFF
>-|TRBJ2-3|-|TRBV5-1
TGCGCCAGCAGCTTACGGACAGAAACAGATACGCAGTATTTT
CASSLRTETDTQYF
>-|TRBJ1-2|-|TRBV29-1
TGCAGCGTTGCCCAGGGCCCTTACTATGGCTACACCTTC
CSVAQGPYYGYTF
>-|TRBJ1-6|-|TRBV25-1
TGTGCCAGCAGTCGGGCAGCTACCTCACCCCTCCACTTT
CASSRAATSPLHF
>TRBD1|TRBJ2-5|-|TRBV5-1
TGCGCCAGCAGCCGACAGGGGGCAAGGGAGACCCAGTACTTC
CASSRQGARETQYF